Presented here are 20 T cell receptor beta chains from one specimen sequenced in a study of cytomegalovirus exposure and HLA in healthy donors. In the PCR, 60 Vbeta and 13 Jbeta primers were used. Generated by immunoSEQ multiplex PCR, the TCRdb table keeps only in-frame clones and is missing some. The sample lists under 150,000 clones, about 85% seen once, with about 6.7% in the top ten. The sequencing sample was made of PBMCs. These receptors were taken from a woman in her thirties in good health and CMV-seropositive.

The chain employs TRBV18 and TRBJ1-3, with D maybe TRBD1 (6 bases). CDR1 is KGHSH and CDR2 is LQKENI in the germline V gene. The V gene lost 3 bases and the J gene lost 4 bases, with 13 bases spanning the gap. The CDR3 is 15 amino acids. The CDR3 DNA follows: TGTGCCAGCTCACCCGGGACAAGCCTGGGAAACACCATATATTTT. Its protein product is CASSPGTSLGNTIYF. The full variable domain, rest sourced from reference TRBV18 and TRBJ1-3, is NAGVMQNPRHLVRRRGQEARLRCSPMKGHSHVYWYRQLPEEGLKFMVYLQKENIIDESGMPKERFSAEFPKEGPSILRIQQVVRGDSAAYFCASSPGTSLGNTIYFGEGSWLTVV.

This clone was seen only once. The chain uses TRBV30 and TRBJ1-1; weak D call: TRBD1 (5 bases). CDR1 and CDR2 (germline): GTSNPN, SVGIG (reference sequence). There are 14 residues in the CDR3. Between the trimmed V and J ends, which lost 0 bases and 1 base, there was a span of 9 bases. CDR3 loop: CAWSVKQGNTEAFF. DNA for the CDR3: TGTGCCTGGAGTGTAAAGCAGGGGAACACTGAAGCTTTCTTT.

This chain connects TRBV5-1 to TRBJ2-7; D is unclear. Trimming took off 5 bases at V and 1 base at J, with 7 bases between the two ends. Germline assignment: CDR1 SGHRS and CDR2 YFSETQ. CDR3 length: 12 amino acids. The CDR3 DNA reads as TGCGCCAGCAGGGAGCAGTCCTACGAGCAGTACTTC. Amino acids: CASREQSYEQYF.

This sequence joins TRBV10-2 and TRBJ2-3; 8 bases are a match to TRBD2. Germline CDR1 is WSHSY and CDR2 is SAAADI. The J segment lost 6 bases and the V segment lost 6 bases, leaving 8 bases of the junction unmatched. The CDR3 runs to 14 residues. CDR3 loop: CASSPSGGRDTQYF. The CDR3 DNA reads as TGCGCCAGCAGCCCTAGCGGCGGGAGGGATACGCAGTATTTT.

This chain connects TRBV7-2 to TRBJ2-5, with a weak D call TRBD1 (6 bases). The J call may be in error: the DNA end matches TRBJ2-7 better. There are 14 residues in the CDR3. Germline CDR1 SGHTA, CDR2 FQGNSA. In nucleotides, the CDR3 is TGTGCCAGCAGCCCCAGGGGCCCAACCTACGAGCAGTACTTC. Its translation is CASSPRGPTYEQYF.

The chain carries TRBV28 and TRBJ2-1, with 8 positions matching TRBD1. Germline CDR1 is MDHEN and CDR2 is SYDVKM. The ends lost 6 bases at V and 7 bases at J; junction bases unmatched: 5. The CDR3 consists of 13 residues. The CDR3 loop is CASSLTGANEQFF. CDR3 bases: TGTGCCAGCAGCCTGACAGGGGCAAATGAGCAGTTCTTC.

This CDR3 reads CASSSGPNQPQHF. CDR3 DNA: TGTGCCAGCAGCTCGGGTCCTAATCAGCCCCAGCATTTT. The chain couples TRBV7-3 to TRBJ1-5; D is unclear. This CDR3 has 13 amino acids. Germline CDR1 SGHTA, CDR2 FQGTGA. V shed 4 bases and J shed 4 bases, with 8 bases lying between them.

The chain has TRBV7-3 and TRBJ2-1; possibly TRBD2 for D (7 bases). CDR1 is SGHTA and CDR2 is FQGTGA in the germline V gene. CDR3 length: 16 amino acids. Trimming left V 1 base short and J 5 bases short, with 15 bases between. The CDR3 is CASSLIGGGRNNEQFF. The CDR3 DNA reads TGTGCCAGCAGCTTAATAGGGGGGGGGCGCAACAATGAGCAGTTCTTC.

The CDR3 loop is CASSTRDFPRGYTF. CDR3 sequence (DNA): TGTGCCAGCAGTACTCGGGACTTCCCCCGAGGCTACACCTTC. This rearrangement joins TRBV28 to TRBJ1-2, with TRBD1 as a possible D gene (5 bases). Per germline, CDR1 MDHEN and CDR2 SYDVKM. The CDR3 has 14 amino acids. V lost 5 bases, J lost 8 bases, and 18 bases lay in between.

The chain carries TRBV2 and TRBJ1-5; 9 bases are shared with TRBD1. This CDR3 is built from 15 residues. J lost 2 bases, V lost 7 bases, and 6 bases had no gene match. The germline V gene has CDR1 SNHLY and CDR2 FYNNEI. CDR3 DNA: TGTGCCAGCAAGGCGGACAGGGGAGGCAATCAGCCCCAGCATTTT. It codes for CASKADRGGNQPQHF.

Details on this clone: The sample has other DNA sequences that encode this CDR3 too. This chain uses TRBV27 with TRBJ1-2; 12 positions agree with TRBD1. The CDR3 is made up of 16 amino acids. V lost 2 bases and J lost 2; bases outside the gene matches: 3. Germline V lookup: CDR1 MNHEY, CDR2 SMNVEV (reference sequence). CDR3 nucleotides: TGTGCCAGCAGTTTAGGGACAGGGGGCAGGAACTATGGCTACACCTTC. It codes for CASSLGTGGRNYGYTF.

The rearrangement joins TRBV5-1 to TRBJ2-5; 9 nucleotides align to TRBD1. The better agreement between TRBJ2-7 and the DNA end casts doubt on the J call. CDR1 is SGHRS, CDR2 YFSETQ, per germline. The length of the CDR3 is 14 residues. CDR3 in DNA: TGCGCCAGCAGCAGACAGGGGGGCCCCAACGAGCAGTACTTC. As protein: CASSRQGGPNEQYF.

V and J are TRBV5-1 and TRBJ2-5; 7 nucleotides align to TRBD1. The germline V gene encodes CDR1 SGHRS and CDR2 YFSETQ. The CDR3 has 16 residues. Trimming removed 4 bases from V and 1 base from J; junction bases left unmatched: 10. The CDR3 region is CASSLTGASVQETQYF. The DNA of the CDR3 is TGCGCCAGCAGCCTTACAGGGGCGAGTGTCCAAGAGACCCAGTACTTC.

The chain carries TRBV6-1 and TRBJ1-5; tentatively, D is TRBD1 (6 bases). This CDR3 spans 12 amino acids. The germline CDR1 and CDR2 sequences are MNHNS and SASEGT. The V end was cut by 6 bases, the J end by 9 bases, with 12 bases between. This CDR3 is CASRDSGGPQHF. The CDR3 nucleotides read TGTGCCAGCAGGGACAGCGGAGGGCCCCAGCATTTT.

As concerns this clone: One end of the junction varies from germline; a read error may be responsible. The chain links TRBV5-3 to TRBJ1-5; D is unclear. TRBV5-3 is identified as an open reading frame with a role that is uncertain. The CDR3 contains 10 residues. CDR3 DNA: TGTGCCAGAAGCTTGGGAACGGGAGATTTT. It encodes CARSLGTGDF.

In DNA form, the CDR3 reads TGTGCCAGCAGAGTCACAGGGGGCCAGACTGAAGCTTTCTTT. Translation: CASRVTGGQTEAFF. The rearrangement joins TRBV6-1 to TRBJ1-1; TRBD1 matches at 9 bases. The germline V gene has CDR1 MNHNS and CDR2 SASEGT. J lost 5 bases, V lost 6 bases, and 7 bases had no gene match. The CDR3 extends over 14 amino acids.

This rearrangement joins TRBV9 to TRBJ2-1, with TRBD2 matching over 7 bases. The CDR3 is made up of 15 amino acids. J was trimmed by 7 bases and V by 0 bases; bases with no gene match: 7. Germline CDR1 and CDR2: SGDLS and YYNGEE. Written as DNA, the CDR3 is TGTGCCAGCAGCGTAGAAGCGGGATGGGGGAATGAGCAGTTCTTC. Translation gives CASSVEAGWGNEQFF. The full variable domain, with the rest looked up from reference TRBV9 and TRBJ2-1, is DSGVTQTPKHLITATGQRVTLRCSPRSGDLSVYWYQQSLDQGLQFLIQYYNGEERAKGNILERFSAQQFPDLHSELNLSSLELGDSALYFCASSVEAGWGNEQFFGPGTRLTVL.

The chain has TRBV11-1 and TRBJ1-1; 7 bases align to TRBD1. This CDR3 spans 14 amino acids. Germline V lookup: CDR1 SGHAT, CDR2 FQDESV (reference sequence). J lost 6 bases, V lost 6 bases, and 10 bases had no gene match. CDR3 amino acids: CASRPLGGGAEAFF. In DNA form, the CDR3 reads TGTGCCAGCAGACCTCTAGGGGGCGGCGCTGAAGCTTTCTTT.

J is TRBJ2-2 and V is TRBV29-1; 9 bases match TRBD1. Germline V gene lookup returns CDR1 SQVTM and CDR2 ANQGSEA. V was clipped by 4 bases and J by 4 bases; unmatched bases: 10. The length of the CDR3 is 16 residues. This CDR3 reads CSVGNPDRGVTGELFF. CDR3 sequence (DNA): TGCAGCGTTGGGAACCCCGACAGGGGGGTCACCGGGGAGCTGTTTTTT.

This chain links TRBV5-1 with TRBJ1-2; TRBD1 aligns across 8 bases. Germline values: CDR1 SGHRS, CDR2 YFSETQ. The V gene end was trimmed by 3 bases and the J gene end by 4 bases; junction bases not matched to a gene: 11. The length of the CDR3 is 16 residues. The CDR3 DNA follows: TGCGCCAGCAGCTACTCCTCTCCCGGGACAGGCTATGGCTACACCTTC. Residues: CASSYSSPGTGYGYTF.